This T cell receptor beta chain derives from a study of blood T cell repertoires in COVID-19. On the study more broadly: Both acute and convalescent COVID-19 samples were obtained from the United States, Italy and Spain. The analysed material was cDNA or gDNA that came from T cells, B-cell-depleted T cells, or PBMCs.

Participant ages covered roughly 18 to 90 years across 24 US areas. The CDR3 runs to 15 residues. Germline loops: CDR1 KGHDR, CDR2 SFDVKD. V lost 0 bases to trimming and J lost 4 bases, with 9 bases between them. Original processing methods: Estimation of nucleated cell counts relied on the amplification of reference gene primers. The assay was immunoSEQ multiplex PCR, and TCRdb's table has in-frame clones only and misses some. The D gene and trimming were derived from the DNA, and the V and J assignments and clone size from that table. The sample yields under 250,000 clones, roughly 80% seen once. This chain uses TRBV24-1 with TRBJ2-1; a possible D gene is TRBD1 (6 bases). The source is a woman in her thirties or forties with acute COVID-19. Material: PBMCs or T cells enriched from blood (not recorded which). CDR3 in amino acids: CATSDLRRGYNEQFF. The CDR3 DNA is TGTGCCACCAGTGATTTGCGAAGGGGGTACAATGAGCAGTTCTTC.